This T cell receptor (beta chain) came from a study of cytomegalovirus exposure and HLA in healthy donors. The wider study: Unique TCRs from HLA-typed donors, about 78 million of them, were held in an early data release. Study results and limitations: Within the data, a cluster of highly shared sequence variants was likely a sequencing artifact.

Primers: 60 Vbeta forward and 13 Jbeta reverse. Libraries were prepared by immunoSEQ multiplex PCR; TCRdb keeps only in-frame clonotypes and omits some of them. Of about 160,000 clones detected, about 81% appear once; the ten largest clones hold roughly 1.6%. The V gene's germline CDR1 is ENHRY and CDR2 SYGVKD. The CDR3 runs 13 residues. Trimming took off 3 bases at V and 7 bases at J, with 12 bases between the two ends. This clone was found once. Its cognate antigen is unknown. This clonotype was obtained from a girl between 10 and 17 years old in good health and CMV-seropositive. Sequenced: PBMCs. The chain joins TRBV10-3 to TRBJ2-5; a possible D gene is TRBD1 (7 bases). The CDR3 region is CAISELEGATQYF. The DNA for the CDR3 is TGTGCCATCAGTGAACTGGAGGGGGCGACCCAGTACTTC.